The rows below give T cell receptor beta chains drawn from one sample of a study of blood T cell repertoires in COVID-19. TCRdb's table, derived via immunoSEQ multiplex PCR, lists solely in-frame clones and lacks some. The sample holds around 80,000 clones; 70% to 90% are singletons and the top ten take approximately 4.4%. Sequencing was done on a sample of peripheral blood. The receptors stem from a woman at least 80 years old with active or convalescent COVID-19. Both conserved end residues are part of each CDR3. Each record gives: V gene, J gene, CDR3 protein.

>TRBV7-2|TRBJ1-4
CASSFDRGANEKLFF
>TRBV6-6|TRBJ1-1
CASIDRVDTEAFF
>TRBV12-3/TRBV12-4|TRBJ1-5
CASSTTPGAQHF
>TRBV30|TRBJ1-4
CAWQGGGSNEKLFF
>TRBV2|TRBJ1-1
CASSEGGFRQGRGLPEAFF
>TRBV13|TRBJ1-2
CASSSNPGQGFNYGYTF
>TRBV13|TRBJ2-7
CASSLGALAGPAYEQYF
>TRBV27|TRBJ2-7
CASSLLPLVSSYEQYF
>TRBV7-3|TRBJ1-6
CASSPQEDSPLHF
>TRBV5-6|TRBJ2-6
CASSLWGDRTSGANVLTF